This TCR beta chain appears in the sequencing data of a study of T-cell memory formation after mild COVID-19. General study findings and limits: From day 15 to 85, contracting clones were balanced between CD4 and CD8, whereas later expanders leaned toward CD4+.

Trimming removed 4 bases at V and 3 bases at J, with 9 bases between. This CDR3 comprises 13 residues. In the case of this clonotype: Its antigen is unknown.

MiXCR was run by TCRdb on the 5' RACE reads, yielding one entry per CDR3 protein. The data show 400,000 to 450,000 distinct CDR3 sequences, approximately 18% seen once. Sequenced material: PBMCs or a T cell subset sorted from them (not recorded which). The rearrangement joins TRBV12-3 or TRBV12-4 to TRBJ2-5; the D is unclear. The TCR was taken from a man aged 18 to 29 who had mild COVID-19 (a few samples of this study predate the infection). Cell type and time point are not known. The CDR3, as DNA: TGTGCCAGCAGTTCATCAGCCGAAGAGACCCAGTACTTC. This gives the protein CASSSSAEETQYF.